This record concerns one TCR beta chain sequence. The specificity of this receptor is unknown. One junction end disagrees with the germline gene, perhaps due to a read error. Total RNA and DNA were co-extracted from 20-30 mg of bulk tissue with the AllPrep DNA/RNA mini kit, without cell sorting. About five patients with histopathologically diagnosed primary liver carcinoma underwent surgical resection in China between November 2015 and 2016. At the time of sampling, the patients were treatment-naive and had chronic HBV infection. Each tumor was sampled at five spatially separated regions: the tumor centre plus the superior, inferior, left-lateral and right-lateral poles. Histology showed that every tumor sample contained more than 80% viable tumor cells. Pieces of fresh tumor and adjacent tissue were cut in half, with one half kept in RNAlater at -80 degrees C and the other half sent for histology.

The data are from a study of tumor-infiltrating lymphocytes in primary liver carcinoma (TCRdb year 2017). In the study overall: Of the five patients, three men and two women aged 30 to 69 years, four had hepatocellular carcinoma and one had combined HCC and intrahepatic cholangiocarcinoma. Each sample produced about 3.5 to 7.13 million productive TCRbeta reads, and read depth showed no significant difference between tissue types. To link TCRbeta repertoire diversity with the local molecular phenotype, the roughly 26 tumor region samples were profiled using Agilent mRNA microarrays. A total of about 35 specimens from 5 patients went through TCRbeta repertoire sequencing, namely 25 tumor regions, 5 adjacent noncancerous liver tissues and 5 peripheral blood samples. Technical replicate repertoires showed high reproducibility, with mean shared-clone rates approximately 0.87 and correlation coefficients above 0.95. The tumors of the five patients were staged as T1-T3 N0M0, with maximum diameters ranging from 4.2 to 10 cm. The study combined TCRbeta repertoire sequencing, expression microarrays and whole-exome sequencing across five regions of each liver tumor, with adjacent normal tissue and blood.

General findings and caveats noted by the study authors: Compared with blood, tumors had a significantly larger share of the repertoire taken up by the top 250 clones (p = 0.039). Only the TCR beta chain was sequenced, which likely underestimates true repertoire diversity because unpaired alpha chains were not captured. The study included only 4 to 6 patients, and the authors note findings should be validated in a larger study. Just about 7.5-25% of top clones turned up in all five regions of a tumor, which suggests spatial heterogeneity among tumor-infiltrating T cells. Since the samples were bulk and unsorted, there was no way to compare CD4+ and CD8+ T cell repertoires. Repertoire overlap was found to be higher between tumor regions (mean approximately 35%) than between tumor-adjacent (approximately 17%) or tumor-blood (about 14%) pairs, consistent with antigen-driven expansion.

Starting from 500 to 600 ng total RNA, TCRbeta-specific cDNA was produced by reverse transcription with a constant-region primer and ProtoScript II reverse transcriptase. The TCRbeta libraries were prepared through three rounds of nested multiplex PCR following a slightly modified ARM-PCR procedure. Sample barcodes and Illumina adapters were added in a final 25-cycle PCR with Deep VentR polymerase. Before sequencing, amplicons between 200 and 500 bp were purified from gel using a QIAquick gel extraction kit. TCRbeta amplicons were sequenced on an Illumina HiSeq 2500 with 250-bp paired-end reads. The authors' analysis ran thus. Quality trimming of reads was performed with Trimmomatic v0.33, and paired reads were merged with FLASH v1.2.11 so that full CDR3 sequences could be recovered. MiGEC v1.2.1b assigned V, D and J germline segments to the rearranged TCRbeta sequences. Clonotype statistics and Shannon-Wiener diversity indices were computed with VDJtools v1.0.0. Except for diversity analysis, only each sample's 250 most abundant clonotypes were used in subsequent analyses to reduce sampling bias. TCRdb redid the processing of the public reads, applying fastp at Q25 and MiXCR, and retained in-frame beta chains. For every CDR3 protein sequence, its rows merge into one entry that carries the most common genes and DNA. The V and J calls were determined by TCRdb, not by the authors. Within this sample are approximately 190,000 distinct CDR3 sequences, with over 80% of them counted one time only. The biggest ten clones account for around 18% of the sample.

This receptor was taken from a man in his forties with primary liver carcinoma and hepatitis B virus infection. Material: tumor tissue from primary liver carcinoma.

The CDR3 here reads CASSYSGPFSGELFF. The sequenced DNA is TGTGCCAGTAGCTATTCAGGACCTTTCTCCGGGGAACTGTTTTTT. The chain links TRBV11-1 with TRBJ2-2, and perhaps TRBD2 as D gene, on 5 matching bases. From the germline V gene (reference sequence), CDR1 is SGHAT and CDR2 is FQDESV. From cysteine to phenylalanine, the CDR3 is 15 amino acids long. Only the CDR3 portion is preserved as DNA: 45 bases, with reading frame beginning at the first base.